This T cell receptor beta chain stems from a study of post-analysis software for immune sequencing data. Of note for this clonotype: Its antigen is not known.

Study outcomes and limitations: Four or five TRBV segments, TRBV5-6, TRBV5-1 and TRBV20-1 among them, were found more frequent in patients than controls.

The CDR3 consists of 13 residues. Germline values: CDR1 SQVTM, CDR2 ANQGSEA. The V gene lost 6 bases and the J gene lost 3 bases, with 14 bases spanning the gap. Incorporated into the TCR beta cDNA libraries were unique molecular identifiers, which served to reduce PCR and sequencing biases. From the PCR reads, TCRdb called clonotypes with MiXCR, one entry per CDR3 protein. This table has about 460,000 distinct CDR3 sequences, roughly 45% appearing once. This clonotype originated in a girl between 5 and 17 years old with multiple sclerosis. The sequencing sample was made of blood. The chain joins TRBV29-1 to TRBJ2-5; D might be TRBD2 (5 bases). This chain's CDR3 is CSVGPSAEETQYF. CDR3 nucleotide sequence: TGCAGCGTCGGGCCTTCAGCGGAAGAGACCCAGTACTTC.